These T cell receptor beta chains were read from a single sample in a study of blood T cell repertoires in COVID-19. Data came from immunoSEQ multiplex PCR; TCRdb stores just in-frame clones and leaves some out. The table records 150,000 to 200,000 clones, 87% of them present only once. Sequencing was done on a sample of PBMCs or T cells enriched from blood (not recorded which). Receptors originate from a human donor with acute COVID-19. The donor label of this sample is uncertain. Both conserved end residues are trimmed from each CDR3. The order of the fields is D gene, V gene, CDR3 protein. A D gene is named only where the DNA matches it firmly.

>.|TRBV18
ASSPPSGAKNIQY
>.|TRBV6-1
ASSEARQSNQPQH
>.|TRBV14
ASSSILARETQY
>TRBD2|TRBV19
ASSPWTSGGFYEQY
>.|TRBV12-5
ASGLVLGQKNQPQH
>.|TRBV7-9
ASSSGHGEKLF
>TRBD1|TRBV5-1
ASSAGTGGIWTNTGELF
>.|TRBV27
ASSPATRVGYT
>.|TRBV6-1
ASSEDGTSRNYGYT
>.|TRBV5-4
ASSSEGGVAF
>.|TRBV7-2
ASSLGGSGSGNTIY
>.|TRBV6-5
ASSFGGTQGPQH
>.|TRBV9
ASSTGISSYNSPLH
>.|TRBV1
TSPFGGTTDTQY
>.|TRBV6-5
ASSSRRDYEQY
>TRBD2|TRBV30
AWSVAGGRRDTQY
>.|TRBV29-1
SVEAAGEYEQY
>.|TRBV2
ASSGLYEQY
>.|TRBV7-3
ASSLEAARYNEQF
>TRBD2|TRBV5-1
ASSSPGGRMETQY
>.|TRBV7-3
ASSPQGDTQY
>.|TRBV5-1
ASSFDIAYEQY
>.|TRBV7-9
ASSFNTDRWGGYT
>.|TRBV5-6
ASSQHHEQY
>TRBD1|TRBV5-1
ASSLGGGQGVLWGGYT
>TRBD1|TRBV7-9
ASSPKTGGGETQY
>.|TRBV5-1
ASTAAGLSGYT
>.|TRBV5-1
ASSPRGFANEKLF
>.|TRBV11-3
ASSSGFHNEQF
>TRBD2|TRBV5-4
ASSLTRGGITGELF
>.|TRBV27
ASSLWAGSAAEAF
>TRBD2|TRBV19
ASSPRGLQDTQY
>TRBD1|TRBV12-3/TRBV12-4
ASKGTGAAGYT
>TRBD1|TRBV2
ASSARTGPDTQY
>.|TRBV7-2
ASSRDLPTGELF
>.|TRBV6-1
ASSERGRGNQPQH
>.|TRBV10-1
ASSFRDNCQETQY
>TRBD2|TRBV7-3
ASSLWPSGGANEQF
>.|TRBV30
AWSVMWRGGGEQY
>TRBD1|TRBV10-3
AISEGGLRDRSDTQY
>.|TRBV2
ASSVGGHSGNTIY
>.|TRBV6-5
ASSYSIPAPGEQY
>TRBD1|TRBV4-1
ASSPGQASYNEQF
>.|TRBV6-5
ASSSLGVSEAF
>.|TRBV7-8
ASSLWRVPQETQY
>.|TRBV10-3
AISDVGTGELF
>.|TRBV21-1
ASSKESRRSTQY
>.|TRBV3-1/TRBV3-2
ASSQGLRLPNEKLF
>TRBD2|TRBV18
ASSPRRTSGVSYEQY
>.|TRBV3-1/TRBV3-2
ASSQAGQETQY
>TRBD1|TRBV7-9
ASSLGMGRGLGEQY
>.|TRBV7-2
ASSQWAQSNQPQH
>.|TRBV15
ATSADIPNEKLF
>.|TRBV18
ASSQGNNYGYT
>TRBD2|TRBV5-6
ASSRTRTDTQY
>.|TRBV19
ASSIGSGLTDTQY
>.|TRBV30
AWRTDNSPLH
>.|TRBV30
AWSTSYEQY
>.|TRBV30
AWSVGGGELF
>TRBD1|TRBV6-5
ASSSTGGSGYT